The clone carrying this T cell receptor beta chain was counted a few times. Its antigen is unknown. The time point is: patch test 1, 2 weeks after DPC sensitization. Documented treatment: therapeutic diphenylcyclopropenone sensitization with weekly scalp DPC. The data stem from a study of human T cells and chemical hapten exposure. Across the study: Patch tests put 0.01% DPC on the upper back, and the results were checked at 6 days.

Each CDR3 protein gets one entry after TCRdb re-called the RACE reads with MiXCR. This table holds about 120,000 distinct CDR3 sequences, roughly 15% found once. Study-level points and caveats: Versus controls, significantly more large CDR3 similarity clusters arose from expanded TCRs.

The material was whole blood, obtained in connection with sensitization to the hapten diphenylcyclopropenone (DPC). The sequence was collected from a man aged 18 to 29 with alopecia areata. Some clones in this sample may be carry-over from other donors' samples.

CDR3 protein: CASSPLGDSTPLHF. The CDR3 nucleotides read TGTGCCAGCAGCCCCCTGGGGGACAGCACACCCCTCCACTTT. The V call is TRBV4-2, the J call TRBJ1-6; 7 bases are a match to TRBD1. CDR1 and CDR2 (germline): LGHNA, YNFKEQ. This CDR3 is built from 14 residues. V trimming: 4 bases; J trimming: 11 bases; junction bases outside the gene matches: 8.